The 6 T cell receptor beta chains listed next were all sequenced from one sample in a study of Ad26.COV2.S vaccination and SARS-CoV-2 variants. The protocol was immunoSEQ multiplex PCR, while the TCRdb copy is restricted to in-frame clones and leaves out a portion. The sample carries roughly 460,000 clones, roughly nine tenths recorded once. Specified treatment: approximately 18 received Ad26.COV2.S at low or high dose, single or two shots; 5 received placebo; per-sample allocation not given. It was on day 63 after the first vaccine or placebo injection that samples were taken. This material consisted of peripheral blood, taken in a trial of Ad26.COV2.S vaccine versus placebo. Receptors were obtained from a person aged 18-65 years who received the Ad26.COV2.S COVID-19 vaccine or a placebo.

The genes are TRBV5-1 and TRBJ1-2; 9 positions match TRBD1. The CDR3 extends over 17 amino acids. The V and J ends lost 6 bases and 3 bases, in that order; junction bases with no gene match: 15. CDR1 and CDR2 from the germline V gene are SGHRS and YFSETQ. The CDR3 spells CASTLVGTGNIYYGYTF. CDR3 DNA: TGCGCCAGCACCCTCGTTGGGACAGGGAATATTTACTATGGCTACACCTTC. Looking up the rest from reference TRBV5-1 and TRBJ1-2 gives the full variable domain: KAGVTQTPRYLIKTRGQQVTLSCSPISGHRSVSWYQQTPGQGLQFLFEYFSETQRNKGNFPGRFSGRQFSNSRSEMNVSTLELGDSALYLCASTLVGTGNIYYGYTFGSGTRLTVV.

This CDR3 is CASSQSWGTGELFF. The CDR3 DNA follows: TGTGCCAGCAGCCAAAGCTGGGGAACCGGGGAGCTGTTTTTT. The rearrangement links TRBV7-9 to TRBJ2-2; D gene unclear. The V end lost 5 bases, the J end lost 5 bases, and 12 bases lay between the germline ends. Germline V lookup: CDR1 SEHNR, CDR2 FQNEAQ (reference sequence). The CDR3 spans 14 residues.

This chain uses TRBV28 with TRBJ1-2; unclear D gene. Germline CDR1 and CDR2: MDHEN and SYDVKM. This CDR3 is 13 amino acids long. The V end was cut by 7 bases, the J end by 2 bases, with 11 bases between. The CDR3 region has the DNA TGTGCCAGCACATCTAGCCTAAACTATGGCTACACCTTC. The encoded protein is CASTSSLNYGYTF.

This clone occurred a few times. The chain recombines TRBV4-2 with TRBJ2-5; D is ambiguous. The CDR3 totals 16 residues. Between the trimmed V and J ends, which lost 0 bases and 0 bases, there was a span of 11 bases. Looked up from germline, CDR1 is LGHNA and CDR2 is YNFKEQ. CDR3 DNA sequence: TGTGCCAGCAGCCAAGACGGAACGGCCAACCAAGAGACCCAGTACTTC. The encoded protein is CASSQDGTANQETQYF.

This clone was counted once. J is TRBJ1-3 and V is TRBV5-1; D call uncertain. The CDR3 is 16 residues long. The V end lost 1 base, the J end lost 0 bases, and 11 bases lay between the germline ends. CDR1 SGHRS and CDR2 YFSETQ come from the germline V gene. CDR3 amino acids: CASSLSSTHSGNTIYF. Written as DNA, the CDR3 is TGCGCCAGCAGCTTGTCGAGCACTCACTCTGGAAACACCATATATTTT.

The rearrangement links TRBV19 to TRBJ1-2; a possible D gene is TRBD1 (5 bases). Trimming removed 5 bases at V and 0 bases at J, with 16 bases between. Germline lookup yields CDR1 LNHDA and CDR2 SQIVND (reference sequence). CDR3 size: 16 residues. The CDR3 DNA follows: TGTGCCAGTAGTTATACTGGGGCAGTAGCTAACTATGGCTACACCTTC. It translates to CASSYTGAVANYGYTF.